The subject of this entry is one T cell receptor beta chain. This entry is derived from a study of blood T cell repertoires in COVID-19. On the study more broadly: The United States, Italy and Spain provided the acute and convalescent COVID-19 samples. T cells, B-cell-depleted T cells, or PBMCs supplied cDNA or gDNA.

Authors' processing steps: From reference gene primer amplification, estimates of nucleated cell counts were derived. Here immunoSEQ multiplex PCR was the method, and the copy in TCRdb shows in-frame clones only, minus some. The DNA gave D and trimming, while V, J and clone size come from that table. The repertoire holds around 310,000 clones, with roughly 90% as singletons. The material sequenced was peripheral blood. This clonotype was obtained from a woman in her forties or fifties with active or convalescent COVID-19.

The DNA of the CDR3 is TGCAGCGTTGAAGTCTGGGACAGGGGGCGGGATGAGCAGTTCTTC. Translated: CSVEVWDRGRDEQFF. The V and J genes are TRBV29-1 and TRBJ2-1; TRBD1 aligns across 12 bases. CDR3 length: 15 amino acids. Looked up from germline, CDR1 is SQVTM and CDR2 is ANQGSEA. The V segment lost 1 base and the J segment 8 bases; nucleotides outside the gene matches: 6.